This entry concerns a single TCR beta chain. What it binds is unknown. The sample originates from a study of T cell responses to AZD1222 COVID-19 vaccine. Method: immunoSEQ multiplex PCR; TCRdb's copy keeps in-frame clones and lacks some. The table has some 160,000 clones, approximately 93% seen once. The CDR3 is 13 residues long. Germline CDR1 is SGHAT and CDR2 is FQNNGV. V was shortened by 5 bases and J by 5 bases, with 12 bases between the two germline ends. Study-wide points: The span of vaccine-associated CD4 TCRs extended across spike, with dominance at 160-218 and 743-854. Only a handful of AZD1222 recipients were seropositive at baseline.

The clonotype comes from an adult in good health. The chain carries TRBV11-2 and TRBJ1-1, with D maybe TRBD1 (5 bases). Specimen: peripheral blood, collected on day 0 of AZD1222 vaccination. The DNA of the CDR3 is TGTGCCAGCAGCACCAAGGGGAGGACTGAAGCTTTCTTT. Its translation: CASSTKGRTEAFF.